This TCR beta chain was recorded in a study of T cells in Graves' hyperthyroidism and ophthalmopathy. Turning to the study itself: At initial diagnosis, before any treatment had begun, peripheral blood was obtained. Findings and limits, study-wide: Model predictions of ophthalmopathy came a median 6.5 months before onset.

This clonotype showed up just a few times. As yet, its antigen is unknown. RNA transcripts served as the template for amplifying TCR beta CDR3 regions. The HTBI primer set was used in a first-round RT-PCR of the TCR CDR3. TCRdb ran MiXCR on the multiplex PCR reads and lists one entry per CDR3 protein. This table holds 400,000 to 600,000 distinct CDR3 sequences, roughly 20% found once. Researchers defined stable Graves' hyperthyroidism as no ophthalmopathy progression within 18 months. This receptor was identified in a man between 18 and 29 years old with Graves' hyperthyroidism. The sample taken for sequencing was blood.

As DNA, the CDR3 is TGTGCCAGCGGGGGGCGGACAGCTGTTCCCTACGAGCAGTACTTC. Its protein product is CASGGRTAVPYEQYF. The chain combines TRBV28 with TRBJ2-7; D could derive from TRBD1 or TRBD2 (6 bases each). Germline CDR1 reads MDHEN; CDR2 reads SYDVKM. The CDR3 loop spans 15 amino acids. V gave up 8 bases and J gave up 2 bases, with 19 bases separating them.